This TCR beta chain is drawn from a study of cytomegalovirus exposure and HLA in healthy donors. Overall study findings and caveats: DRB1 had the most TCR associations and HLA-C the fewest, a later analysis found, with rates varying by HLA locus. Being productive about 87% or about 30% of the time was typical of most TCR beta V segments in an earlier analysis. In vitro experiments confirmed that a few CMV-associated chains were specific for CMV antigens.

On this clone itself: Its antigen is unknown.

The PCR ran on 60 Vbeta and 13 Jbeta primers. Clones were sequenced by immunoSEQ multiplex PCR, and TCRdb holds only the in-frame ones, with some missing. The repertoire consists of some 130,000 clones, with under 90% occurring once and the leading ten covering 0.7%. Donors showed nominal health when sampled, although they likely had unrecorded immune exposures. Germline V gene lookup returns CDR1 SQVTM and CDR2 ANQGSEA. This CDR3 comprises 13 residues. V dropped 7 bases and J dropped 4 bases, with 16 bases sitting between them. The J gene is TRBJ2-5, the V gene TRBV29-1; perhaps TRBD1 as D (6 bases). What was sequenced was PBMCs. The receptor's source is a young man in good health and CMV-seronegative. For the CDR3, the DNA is TGCAGCGCCATGAATACAGGGACAGAGACCCAGTACTTC. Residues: CSAMNTGTETQYF.